The TCR beta chain described here comes from a study of cytomegalovirus exposure and HLA in healthy donors. Whole-study context: Unique TCRs from HLA-typed donors, around 79 million of them, were held in an early data release. Study results and caveats: Certain sequence variants were highly shared and formed a cluster, and this cluster was likely a sequencing artifact. In vitro checks showed that a few CMV-associated chains really do target CMV antigens. Most subjects' HLA-A and HLA-B alleles were reportedly predicted from TCR beta sequences.

About this clone: The target antigen is unknown.

PCR involved 60 Vbeta and 13 Jbeta primers. TCRdb's table, derived via immunoSEQ multiplex PCR, lists solely in-frame clones and lacks some. The table records 90,000 or so clones, approximately 85% of them present only once. The CDR3 has 17 amino acids. Trimming took off 5 bases at V and 0 bases at J, with 17 bases between the two ends. Germline lookup yields CDR1 MDHEN and CDR2 SYDVKM. The clonotype comes from a young man in good health and CMV-seropositive. The sample comprised PBMCs. V and J are TRBV28 and TRBJ2-4; tentatively, D is TRBD2 (5 bases). In DNA form, the CDR3 reads TGTGCCAGCAGTCCCGCGGGCGTGAGAGTAGCCAAAAACATTCAGTACTTC. It translates to CASSPAGVRVAKNIQYF. Drawing the rest from reference TRBV28 and TRBJ2-4, the complete variable domain is DVKVTQSSRYLVKRTGEKVFLECVQDMDHENMFWYRQDPGLGLRLIYFSYDVKMKEKGDIPEGYSVSREKKERFSLILESASTNQTSMYLCASSPAGVRVAKNIQYFGAGTRLSVL.